One and the same sample provided the 28 T cell receptor beta chains below, sequenced in a study of blood T cell repertoires in COVID-19 (dated by TCRdb to 2020 to 2022). The library was produced with the immunoSEQ multiplex PCR assay. This is the immuneACCESS table as TCRdb keeps it, with only in-frame sequences that have V and J called. A part of the clones is gone; compared with another copy, unresolved V genes explain less than half, and the rest is unexplained. The sample contains some 140,000 clones, 75% to 90% of them found a single time. The ten largest clones take up less than 20% of the sample. Sequencing used peripheral blood. These receptors were taken from a man in his forties or fifties with active or convalescent COVID-19.

The chain links TRBV20-1 to TRBJ1-4; the D gene is possibly TRBD1 (6 bases). The V gene's germline CDR1 is DFQATT and CDR2 SNEGSKA (reference sequence). V was clipped by 3 bases and J by 0 bases, with 20 bases between them. The CDR3 spans 18 residues. The DNA of the CDR3 is TGCAGTGCTAGTTCGCCAGGGGTCACGATCTCAACTAATGAAAAACTGTTTTTT. Amino acid sequence: CSASSPGVTISTNEKLFF.

This chain links TRBV18 with TRBJ2-5, with D unclear. With 5 bases removed from V and 5 bases from J, the gap between germline ends came to 18 bases. The CDR3 runs to 15 residues. Germline CDR1 reads KGHSH; CDR2 reads LQKENI. The DNA of the CDR3 is TGTGCCAGCTCATCTACCTCAGAGGCTTGGGAGACCCAGTACTTC. This gives the protein CASSSTSEAWETQYF.

CDR3 sequence (DNA): TGTGCCAGCAATGAGAGAGACTACGAGCAGTACTTC. Protein: CASNERDYEQYF. J is TRBJ2-7 and V is TRBV28; D is undetermined. This CDR3 has 12 residues. The ends were cut back, 7 bases at V and 3 bases at J, with 10 bases in the middle. Germline values: CDR1 MDHEN, CDR2 SYDVKM.

V is TRBV10-3 and J is TRBJ1-6; 7 bases fit TRBD1. V shed 8 bases, J shed 5 bases, and the junction held 12 bases outside the gene matches. CDR3 size: 16 residues. Germline values: CDR1 ENHRY, CDR2 SYGVKD. CDR3 sequence: CAIRTGPTGDNSPLHF. The DNA of the CDR3 is TGTGCCATCCGAACAGGACCCACAGGGGATAATTCACCCCTCCACTTT.

The chain links TRBV3-1 (or the pseudogene TRBV3-2) to TRBJ2-1; D is possibly TRBD1 (5 bases). Trimming removed 1 base at V and 11 bases at J, with 9 bases between. Germline CDR1 is LGHDT and CDR2 is YNNKEL (reference sequence). This CDR3 comprises 12 residues. CDR3 loop: CASSQGGRKQFF. CDR3 sequence (DNA): TGTGCCAGCAGCCAAGGGGGCCGGAAGCAGTTCTTC.

The chain employs TRBV19 and TRBJ2-4; 8 nucleotides align to TRBD1. The CDR3 is 17 residues long. V dropped 4 bases and J dropped 0; count of bases not matched to a gene: 8. The germline gives CDR1 LNHDA, CDR2 SQIVND (reference sequence). The CDR3 nucleotides read TGTGCCAGTAGTAATTACCAGGGGGCAGGAGCCAAAAACATTCAGTACTTC. Its translation is CASSNYQGAGAKNIQYF.

Comments on this clone: This same CDR3 is encoded by further DNA sequences in the sample. The rearrangement uses TRBV19 and TRBJ2-7; D is uncertain. The CDR3 sequence is 11 residues long. Germline loops: CDR1 LNHDA, CDR2 SQIVND (reference sequence). V was pared by 4 bases and J by 2 bases, with 3 bases between. DNA for the CDR3: TGTGCCAGTAGTAGCGCCTACGAGCAGTACTTC. It codes for CASSSAYEQYF.

The chain links TRBV5-1 to TRBJ2-1, with 13 bases lining up with TRBD2. V shed 0 bases and J 6 bases; nucleotides not matched to a gene: 6. From germline, CDR1 is SGHRS and CDR2 YFSETQ. The CDR3 extends over 17 amino acids. The CDR3 is CASSLAGTSGIFNEQFF. CDR3 in DNA: TGCGCCAGCAGCTTGGCCGGGACTAGCGGGATCTTCAATGAGCAGTTCTTC.

In its sample, this clone was seen once. The gene calls are TRBV11-2 and TRBJ2-7; TRBD2 aligns across 7 bases. Losses at the gene ends were 2 bases for V and 7 bases for J; bases not matched to a gene: 8. The CDR3 has 14 residues. The germline CDR1 and CDR2 sequences are SGHAT and FQNNGV. The CDR3 is CASSLNVLGGEQYF. The CDR3 DNA reads TGTGCCAGCAGCTTAAACGTTTTGGGGGGGGAGCAGTACTTC. Variable domain in full (rest from reference TRBV11-2 and TRBJ2-7): EAGVAQSPRYKIIEKRQSVAFWCNPISGHATLYWYQQILGQGPKLLIQFQNNGVVDDSQLPKDRFSAERLKGVDSTLKIQPAKLEDSAVYLCASSLNVLGGEQYFGPGTRLTVT.

V is TRBV12-5 and J is TRBJ1-1, with a possible D match to TRBD1 (5 bases). Trimming stripped 4 bases from V and 3 bases from J, with 9 bases between. Germline V gene lookup returns CDR1 LGHNT and CDR2 FRNRAP. The CDR3 is 13 amino acids. CDR3 in amino acids: CASGSGDYTEAFF. The CDR3 DNA follows: TGTGCTAGTGGTTCCGGGGACTACACTGAAGCTTTCTTT.

The rearrangement links TRBV7-2 to TRBJ1-1; 8 bases are a match to TRBD1. With V trimmed by 4 bases and J by 6 bases, 7 bases remained unmatched. The germline V gene encodes CDR1 SGHTA and CDR2 FQGNSA. The CDR3 is 14 amino acids. This CDR3 is CASSSTGGVAEAFF. CDR3 nucleotide sequence: TGTGCCAGCAGCTCCACAGGGGGAGTTGCTGAAGCTTTCTTT.

The CDR3 here is CASRTGARNQPQHF. The CDR3 bases are TGTGCCAGTAGAACAGGGGCACGCAATCAGCCCCAGCATTTT. V and J are TRBV19 and TRBJ1-5; TRBD1 agrees at 7 bases. This CDR3 has 14 residues. In germline, CDR1 is LNHDA, CDR2 SQIVND (reference sequence). V lost 6 bases and J lost 2; bases outside the gene matches: 4.

V is TRBV5-5 and J is TRBJ2-2, with 7 positions matching TRBD2. Germline V lookup: CDR1 SGHKS, CDR2 YYEKEE (reference sequence). The CDR3 is 16 amino acids. Germline trimming cut 2 bases from V and 8 bases from J; bases unmatched to any gene: 12. CDR3 loop: CASSFGRTSTPGELFF. CDR3 nucleotide sequence: TGTGCCAGCAGCTTCGGGCGGACTAGTACCCCGGGGGAGCTGTTTTTT.

This rearrangement joins TRBV6-5 to TRBJ1-5, with TRBD1 as a possible D gene (5 bases). The germline gives CDR1 MNHEY, CDR2 SVGAGI. The germline V and J ends were trimmed by 6 bases and 0 bases, with 12 bases remaining between them. This CDR3 comprises 15 residues. The CDR3 nucleotides are TGTGCCAGCAGGCCGGGACTTAATAGCAATCAGCCCCAGCATTTT. Translation: CASRPGLNSNQPQHF.

The chain has TRBV27 and TRBJ2-2, with TRBD2 matching over 8 bases. Germline CDR1 and CDR2: MNHEY and SMNVEV (reference sequence). Germline trimming cut 6 bases from V and 1 base from J; bases unmatched to any gene: 10. The CDR3 spans 17 residues. The CDR3 loop reads CASRPFRGGQNTGELFF. CDR3 nucleotides: TGTGCCAGCAGACCATTTCGGGGGGGACAGAACACCGGGGAGCTGTTTTTT.

This clone was counted once. J is TRBJ2-7 and V is TRBV25-1; 7 bases are shared with TRBD2. This CDR3 contains 16 residues. Germline V gene sequence: CDR1 MGHDK, CDR2 SYGVNS. V shed 5 bases, J shed 6 bases, and the junction held 16 bases outside the gene matches. Here the CDR3 reads CASSTPGWSGAGEQYF. The CDR3 DNA reads TGTGCCAGCAGTACCCCCGGGTGGAGCGGGGCTGGCGAGCAGTACTTC.

In its sample, this clone was seen a few times. V usage is TRBV19 and J usage is TRBJ1-6; 9 positions agree with TRBD1. The CDR3 consists of 14 residues. Per the germline V gene, CDR1 is LNHDA and CDR2 is SQIVND (reference sequence). V shed 6 bases, J shed 14 bases, and the junction held 11 bases outside the gene matches. Here the CDR3 reads CASRPGTGTSTLHF. The CDR3 DNA reads TGTGCCAGTAGGCCCGGGACAGGGACCTCCACCCTCCACTTT.

This chain links TRBV6-2 or TRBV6-3 with TRBJ2-1, with TRBD2 matching over 10 bases. Germline V gene data show CDR1 as MNHEY and CDR2 as SVGEGT. J gave up 9 bases and V 2 bases, and 7 bases lay outside the gene matches. This CDR3 is built from 15 residues. In DNA, the CDR3 is TGTGCCAGCAGTTACGATAGCGGGGGGTCTGGTGAGCAGTTCTTC. Protein product: CASSYDSGGSGEQFF.

The V call is TRBV19, the J call TRBJ2-6, with 7 bases identical to TRBD1. The germline V gene encodes CDR1 LNHDA and CDR2 SQIVND (reference sequence). There are 18 residues in the CDR3. Trimming took 7 bases from V and 4 from J; bases not matched to a gene: 16. CDR3 bases: TGTGCCAGTACATACAGACAGGGTAGTTTAACGGGGGCCAACGTCCTGACTTTC. It codes for CASTYRQGSLTGANVLTF.

This clone was counted only a few times. The J gene is TRBJ2-1, the V gene TRBV27, with TRBD2 identical over 8 bases. V shed 6 bases and J 6 bases; nucleotides not matched to a gene: 13. Germline lookup yields CDR1 MNHEY and CDR2 SMNVEV (reference sequence). This CDR3 region has 16 residues. For the CDR3, the DNA is TGTGCCAGCAGCGGCGAAGCGGGAGCTCTGGGCAATGAGCAGTTCTTC. Translating gives CASSGEAGALGNEQFF.

The V call is TRBV28, the J call TRBJ2-1, with 9 bases aligning to TRBD2. V lost 5 bases and J lost 7; bases outside the gene matches: 9. Germline V CDR1 and CDR2: MDHEN, SYDVKM. This CDR3 is built from 15 residues. The CDR3 loop reads CASSIAGGPVNEQFF. The CDR3 bases are TGTGCCAGCAGTATCGCGGGAGGGCCAGTTAATGAGCAGTTCTTC.

V usage is TRBV15 and J usage is TRBJ2-1; possible D gene TRBD2, 5 bases. Germline CDR1 is LNHNV and CDR2 is YYDKDF (reference sequence). The CDR3 length is 14 residues. V lost 1 base, J lost 5 bases, and 9 bases lay in between. The CDR3 sequence: CATSRGGEHNEQFF. The CDR3 nucleotides read TGTGCCACCAGCAGAGGGGGAGAACACAATGAGCAGTTCTTC. Combining the CDR3 with reference TRBV15 and TRBJ2-1 gives the whole variable domain DAMVIQNPRYQVTQFGKPVTLSCSQTLNHNVMYWYQQKSSQAPKLLFHYYDKDFNNEADTPDNFQSRRPNTSFCFLDIRSPGLGDTAMYLCATSRGGEHNEQFFGPGTRLTVL.

V usage is TRBV14 and J usage is TRBJ1-6; D is possibly TRBD1 (5 bases). CDR1 is SGHDN, CDR2 FVKESK, per germline. The V end was cut by 1 base, the J end by 10 bases, with 11 bases between. This CDR3 region has 14 residues. The CDR3 sequence: CASSQVGGASPLHF. The CDR3 nucleotides are TGTGCCAGCAGCCAAGTTGGTGGGGCCTCACCCCTCCACTTT.

CDR3 sequence (DNA): TGTGCCTGGAGTTGGGGAGATGAGCAGTTCTTC. Its translation is CAWSWGDEQFF. The genes are TRBV30 and TRBJ2-1; tentative D call: TRBD2 (5 bases). The CDR3 loop spans 11 amino acids. V shed 2 bases and J shed 8 bases, with 7 bases lying between them. Germline V gene lookup returns CDR1 GTSNPN and CDR2 SVGIG (reference sequence).

This rearrangement joins TRBV6-4 to TRBJ1-5; no firm D call. This CDR3 is built from 13 residues. V gave up 3 bases and J gave up 7 bases, with 10 bases separating them. CDR1 and CDR2 (germline): MRHNA, SNTAGT. The CDR3 DNA follows: TGTGCCAGCAGTGAGGGTTTCGGGCAGCCCCAGCATTTT. It specifies CASSEGFGQPQHF.

The chain combines TRBV29-1 with TRBJ2-5; D perhaps matches TRBD2 (5 bases). Trimming pared 4 bases from V and 2 bases from J, leaving 11 bases between. This CDR3 has 13 amino acids. CDR1 and CDR2 (germline): SQVTM, ANQGSEA. CDR3 sequence: CSVVSGLQETQYF. CDR3 DNA sequence: TGCAGCGTTGTATCGGGGTTACAAGAGACCCAGTACTTC.

The chain employs TRBV6-2 or TRBV6-3 and TRBJ2-3; weak D call: TRBD2 (7 bases). The germline CDR1 and CDR2 sequences are MNHEY and SVGEGT. V was cut by 2 bases and J by 4 bases, with 10 bases left in between. This CDR3 has 14 residues. The CDR3 region has the DNA TGTGCCAGCAGTTACGGGGGGGCAGCAGATACGCAGTATTTT. It is translated as CASSYGGAADTQYF.

This clone was detected ten times or more. CDR3 loop: CSVEAGFEKLFF. CDR3 bases: TGCAGCGTTGAGGCAGGGTTTGAAAAACTGTTTTTT. The chain uses TRBV29-1 and TRBJ1-4, with D possibly matching TRBD1 (5 bases). V lost 3 bases, J lost 7 bases, and 9 bases lay in between. There are 12 residues in the CDR3. Germline CDR1 is SQVTM and CDR2 is ANQGSEA.